This T cell receptor beta chain was obtained from a study of Graves' ophthalmopathy and Graves' hyperthyroidism. Per germline, CDR1 MNHEY and CDR2 SVGAGI. The CDR3 contains 13 residues. With respect to this clonotype: Its ends do not fully match the called genes, so a read error is possible.

The diagnosis was founded upon clinical symptoms, serum thyroxine, TRAb, thyroid ultrasound and orbital computed tomography. Amplification targeted the TCR beta CDR3 regions, with RNA transcripts as the source material. Amplification began with first-round RT-PCR using HTBI primers, then second-round multiplex PCR was performed. TCRdb reprocessed the multiplex PCR reads with MiXCR, giving one entry per CDR3 protein. The table records hundreds of thousands of distinct CDR3 sequences, 22% of them present only once. The sequenced material came from peripheral blood. The chain couples TRBV6-5 to TRBJ1-5; a weak D match, TRBD1 (6 bases). The source of this sequence is a woman between 18 and 30 years old with stable Graves' hyperthyroidism. Some clones in this sample may be carry-over from other donors' samples. The CDR3 protein is CVSSYSTGQPQHF. The CDR3 DNA reads TGTGTCAGCAGTTACTCTACAGGGCAGCCCCAGCATTTT.